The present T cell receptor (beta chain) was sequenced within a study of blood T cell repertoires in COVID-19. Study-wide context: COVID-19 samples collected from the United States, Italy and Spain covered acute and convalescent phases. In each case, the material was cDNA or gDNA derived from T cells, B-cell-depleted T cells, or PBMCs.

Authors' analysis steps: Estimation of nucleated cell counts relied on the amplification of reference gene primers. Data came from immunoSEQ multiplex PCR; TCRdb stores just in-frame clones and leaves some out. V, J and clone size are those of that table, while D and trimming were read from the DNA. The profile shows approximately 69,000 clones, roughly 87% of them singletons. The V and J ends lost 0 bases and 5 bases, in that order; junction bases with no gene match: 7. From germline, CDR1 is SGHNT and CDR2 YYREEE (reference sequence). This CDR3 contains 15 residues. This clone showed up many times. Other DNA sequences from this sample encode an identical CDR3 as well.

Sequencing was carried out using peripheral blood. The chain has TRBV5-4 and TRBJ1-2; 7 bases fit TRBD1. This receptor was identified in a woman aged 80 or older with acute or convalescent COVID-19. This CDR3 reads CASSLGQGGYYGYTF. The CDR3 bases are TGTGCCAGCAGCTTGGGCCAGGGGGGCTATTATGGCTACACCTTC.